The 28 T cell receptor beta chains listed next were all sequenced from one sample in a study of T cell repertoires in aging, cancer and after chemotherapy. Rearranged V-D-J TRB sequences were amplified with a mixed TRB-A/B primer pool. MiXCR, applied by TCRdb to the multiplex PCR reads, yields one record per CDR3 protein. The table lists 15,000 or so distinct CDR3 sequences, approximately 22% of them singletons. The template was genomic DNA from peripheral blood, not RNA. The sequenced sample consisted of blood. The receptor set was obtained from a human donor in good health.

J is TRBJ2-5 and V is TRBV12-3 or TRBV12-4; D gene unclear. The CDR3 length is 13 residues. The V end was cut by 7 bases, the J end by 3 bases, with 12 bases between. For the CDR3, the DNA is TGTGCCAGCACCTCCGTGGGGAAAGAGACCCAGTACTTC. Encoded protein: CASTSVGKETQYF.

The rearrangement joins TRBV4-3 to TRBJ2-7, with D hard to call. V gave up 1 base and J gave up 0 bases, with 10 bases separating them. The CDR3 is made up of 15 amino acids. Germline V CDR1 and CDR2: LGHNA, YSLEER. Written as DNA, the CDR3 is TGCGCCAGCAGCCAAGCCCAATGGGGCTCCTACGAGCAGTACTTC. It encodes CASSQAQWGSYEQYF.

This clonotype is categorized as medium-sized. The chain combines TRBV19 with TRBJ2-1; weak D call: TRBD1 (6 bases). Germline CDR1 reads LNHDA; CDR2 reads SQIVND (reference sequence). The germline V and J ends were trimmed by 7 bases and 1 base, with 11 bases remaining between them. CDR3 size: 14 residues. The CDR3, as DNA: TGTGCCAGTACCGATCAGGGGTCCTACAATGAGCAGTTCTTC. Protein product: CASTDQGSYNEQFF. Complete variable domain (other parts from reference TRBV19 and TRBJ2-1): DGGITQSPKYLFRKEGQNVTLSCEQNLNHDAMYWYRQDPGQGLRLIYYSQIVNDFQKGDIAEGYSVSREKKESFPLTVTSAQKNPTAFYLCASTDQGSYNEQFFGPGTRLTVL.

Written as DNA, the CDR3 is TGCAGTGTCGTCTTGAAAAACATTCAGTACTTC. This sequence encodes CSVVLKNIQYF. The chain links TRBV20-1 to TRBJ2-4; unclear D gene. The germline CDR1 and CDR2 sequences are DFQATT and SNEGSKA (reference sequence). The V and J ends lost 7 bases and 4 bases respectively, with 8 bases between them. The CDR3 length is 11 residues.

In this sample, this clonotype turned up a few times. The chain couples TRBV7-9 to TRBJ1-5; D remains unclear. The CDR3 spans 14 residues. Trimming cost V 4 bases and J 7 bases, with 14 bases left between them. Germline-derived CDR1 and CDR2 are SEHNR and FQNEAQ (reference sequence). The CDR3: CASSSLVTSQPQHF. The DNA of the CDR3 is TGTGCCAGCAGCTCCTTAGTTACGTCCCAGCCCCAGCATTTT.

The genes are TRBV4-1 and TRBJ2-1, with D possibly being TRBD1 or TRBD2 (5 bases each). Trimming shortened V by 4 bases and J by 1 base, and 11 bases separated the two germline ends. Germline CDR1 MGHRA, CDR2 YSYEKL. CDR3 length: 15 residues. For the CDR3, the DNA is TGCGCCAGCAGCCTGGGACGGCTATCCTACAATGAGCAGTTCTTC. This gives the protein CASSLGRLSYNEQFF.

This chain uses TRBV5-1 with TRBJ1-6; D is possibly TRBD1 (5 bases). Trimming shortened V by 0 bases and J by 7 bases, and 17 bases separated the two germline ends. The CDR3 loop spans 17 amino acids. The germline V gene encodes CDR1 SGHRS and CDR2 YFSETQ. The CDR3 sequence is CASSLASGAQANSPLHF. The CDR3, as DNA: TGCGCCAGCAGCTTGGCCTCCGGGGCGCAAGCAAATTCACCCCTCCACTTT.

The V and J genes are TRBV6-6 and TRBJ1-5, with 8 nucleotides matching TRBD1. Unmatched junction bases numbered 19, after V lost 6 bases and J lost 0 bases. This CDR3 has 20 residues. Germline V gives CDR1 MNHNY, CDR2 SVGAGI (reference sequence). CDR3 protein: CASRGFNVRQGLLSNQPQHF. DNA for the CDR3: TGTGCCAGCAGAGGGTTTAATGTCCGACAGGGGCTCCTTAGCAATCAGCCCCAGCATTTT.

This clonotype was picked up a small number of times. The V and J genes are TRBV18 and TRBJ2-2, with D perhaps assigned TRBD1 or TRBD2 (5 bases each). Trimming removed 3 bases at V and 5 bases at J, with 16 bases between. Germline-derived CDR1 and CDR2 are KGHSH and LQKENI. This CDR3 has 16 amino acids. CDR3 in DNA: TGTGCCAGCTCACCGTTTAGAGGGGCCGTTACCGGGGAGCTGTTTTTT. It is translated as CASSPFRGAVTGELFF. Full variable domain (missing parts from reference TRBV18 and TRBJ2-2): NAGVMQNPRHLVRRRGQEARLRCSPMKGHSHVYWYRQLPEEGLKFMVYLQKENIIDESGMPKERFSAEFPKEGPSILRIQQVVRGDSAAYFCASSPFRGAVTGELFFGEGSRLTVL.

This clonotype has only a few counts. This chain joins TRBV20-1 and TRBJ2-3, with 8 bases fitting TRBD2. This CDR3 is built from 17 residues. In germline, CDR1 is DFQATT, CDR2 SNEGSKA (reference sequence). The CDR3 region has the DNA TGCAGCATAACTACGTTAGGGCGGGGGGTCGGCACAGATACGCAGTATTTT. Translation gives CSITTLGRGVGTDTQYF.

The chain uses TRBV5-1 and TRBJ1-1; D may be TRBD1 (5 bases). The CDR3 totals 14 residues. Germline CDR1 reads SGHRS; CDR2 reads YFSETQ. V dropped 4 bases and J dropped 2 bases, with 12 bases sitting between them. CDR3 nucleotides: TGCGCCAGCAGCATCCCGGGGGTCAACACTGAAGCTTTCTTT. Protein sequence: CASSIPGVNTEAFF.

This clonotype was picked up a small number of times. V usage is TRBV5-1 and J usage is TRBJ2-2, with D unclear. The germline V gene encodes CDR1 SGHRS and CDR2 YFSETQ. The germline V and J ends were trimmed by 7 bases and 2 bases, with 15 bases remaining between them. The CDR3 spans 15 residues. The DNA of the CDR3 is TGCGCCAGCGGGGTTGGCAGCCTTAACACCGGGGAGCTGTTTTTT. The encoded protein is CASGVGSLNTGELFF. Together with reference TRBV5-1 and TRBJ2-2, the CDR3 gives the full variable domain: KAGVTQTPRYLIKTRGQQVTLSCSPISGHRSVSWYQQTPGQGLQFLFEYFSETQRNKGNFPGRFSGRQFSNSRSEMNVSTLELGDSALYLCASGVGSLNTGELFFGEGSRLTVL.

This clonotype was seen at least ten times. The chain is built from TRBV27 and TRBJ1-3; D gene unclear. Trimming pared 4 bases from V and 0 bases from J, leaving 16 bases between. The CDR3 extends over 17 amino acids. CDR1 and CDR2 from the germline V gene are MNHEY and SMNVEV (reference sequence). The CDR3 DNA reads TGTGCCAGCAGTTCCGGCAGGCCGGCATTCTCTGGAAACACCATATATTTT. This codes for CASSSGRPAFSGNTIYF.

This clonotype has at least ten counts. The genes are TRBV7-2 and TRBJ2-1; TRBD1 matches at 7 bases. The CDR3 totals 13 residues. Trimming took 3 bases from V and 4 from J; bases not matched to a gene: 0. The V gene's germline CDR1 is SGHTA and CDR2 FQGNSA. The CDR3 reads CASSLGQYNEQFF. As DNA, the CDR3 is TGTGCCAGCAGCTTGGGACAGTACAATGAGCAGTTCTTC.

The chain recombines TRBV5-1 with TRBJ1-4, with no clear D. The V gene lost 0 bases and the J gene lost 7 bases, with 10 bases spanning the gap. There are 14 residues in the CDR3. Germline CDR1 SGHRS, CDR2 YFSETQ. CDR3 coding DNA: TGCGCCAGCAGCTTGGTGGGGTTGGGTGAAAAACTGTTTTTT. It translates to CASSLVGLGEKLFF. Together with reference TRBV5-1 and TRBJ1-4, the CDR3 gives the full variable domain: KAGVTQTPRYLIKTRGQQVTLSCSPISGHRSVSWYQQTPGQGLQFLFEYFSETQRNKGNFPGRFSGRQFSNSRSEMNVSTLELGDSALYLCASSLVGLGEKLFFGSGTQLSVL.

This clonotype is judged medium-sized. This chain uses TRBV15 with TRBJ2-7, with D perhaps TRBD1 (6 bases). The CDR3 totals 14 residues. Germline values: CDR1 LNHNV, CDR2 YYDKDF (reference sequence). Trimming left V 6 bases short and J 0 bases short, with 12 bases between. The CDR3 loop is CATRGQGSSYEQYF. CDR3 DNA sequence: TGTGCCACCAGGGGACAAGGATCCTCCTACGAGCAGTACTTC. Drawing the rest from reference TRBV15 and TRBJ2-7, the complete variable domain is DAMVIQNPRYQVTQFGKPVTLSCSQTLNHNVMYWYQQKSSQAPKLLFHYYDKDFNNEADTPDNFQSRRPNTSFCFLDIRSPGLGDTAMYLCATRGQGSSYEQYFGPGTRLTVT.

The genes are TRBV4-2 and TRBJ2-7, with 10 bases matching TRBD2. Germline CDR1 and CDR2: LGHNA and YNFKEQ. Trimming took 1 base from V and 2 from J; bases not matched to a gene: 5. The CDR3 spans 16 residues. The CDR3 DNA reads TGTGCCAGCAGCCAAGCCGCACTAGCGGGGACCTACGAGCAGTACTTC. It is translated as CASSQAALAGTYEQYF.

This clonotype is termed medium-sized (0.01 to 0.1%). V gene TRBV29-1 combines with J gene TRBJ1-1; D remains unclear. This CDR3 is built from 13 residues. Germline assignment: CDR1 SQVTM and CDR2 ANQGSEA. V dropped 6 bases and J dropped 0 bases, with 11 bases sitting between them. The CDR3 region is CSVAGRLNTEAFF. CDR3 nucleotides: TGCAGCGTAGCAGGACGGTTGAACACTGAAGCTTTCTTT.

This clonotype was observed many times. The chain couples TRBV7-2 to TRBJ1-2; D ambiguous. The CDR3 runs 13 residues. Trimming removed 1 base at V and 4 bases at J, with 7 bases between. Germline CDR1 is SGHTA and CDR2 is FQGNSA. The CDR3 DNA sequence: TGTGCCAGCAGCTTAGGGTCCCTCTATGGCTACACCTTC. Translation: CASSLGSLYGYTF. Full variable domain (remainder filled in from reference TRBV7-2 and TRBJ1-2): GAGVSQSPSNKVTEKGKDVELRCDPISGHTALYWYRQSLGQGLEFLIYFQGNSAPDKSGLPSDRFSAERTGGSVSTLTIQRTQQEDSAVYLCASSLGSLYGYTFGSGTRLTVV.

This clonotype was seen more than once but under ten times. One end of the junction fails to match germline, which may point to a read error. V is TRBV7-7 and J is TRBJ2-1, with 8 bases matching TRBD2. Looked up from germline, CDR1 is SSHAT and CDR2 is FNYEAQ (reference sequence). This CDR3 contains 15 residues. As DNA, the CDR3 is TGTGCTAGCAGCTTAGGGGCGGGGGGTGAGGATGAGCAGTTCTTC. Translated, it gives CASSLGAGGEDEQFF.

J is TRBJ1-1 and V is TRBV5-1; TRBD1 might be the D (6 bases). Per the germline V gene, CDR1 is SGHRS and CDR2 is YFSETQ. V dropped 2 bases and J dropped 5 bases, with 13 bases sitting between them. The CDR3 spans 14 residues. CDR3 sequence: CASSFSGVGTEAFF. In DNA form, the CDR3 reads TGCGCCAGCAGCTTCTCAGGGGTGGGGACTGAAGCTTTCTTT.

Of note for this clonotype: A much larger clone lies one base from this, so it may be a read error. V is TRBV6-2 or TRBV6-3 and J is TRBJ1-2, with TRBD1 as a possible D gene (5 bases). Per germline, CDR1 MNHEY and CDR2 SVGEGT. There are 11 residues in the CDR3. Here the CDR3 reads CTSGSGGGYTF. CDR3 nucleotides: TGTACCAGCGGTTCCGGGGGAGGCTACACCTTC.

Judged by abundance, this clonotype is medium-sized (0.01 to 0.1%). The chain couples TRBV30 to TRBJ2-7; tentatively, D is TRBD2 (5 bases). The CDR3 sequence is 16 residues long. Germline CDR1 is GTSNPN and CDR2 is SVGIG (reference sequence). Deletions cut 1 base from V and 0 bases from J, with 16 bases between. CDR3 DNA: TGTGCCTGGAGTGGTGGGAGCTTGGGCTACTCCTACGAGCAGTACTTC. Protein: CAWSGGSLGYSYEQYF.

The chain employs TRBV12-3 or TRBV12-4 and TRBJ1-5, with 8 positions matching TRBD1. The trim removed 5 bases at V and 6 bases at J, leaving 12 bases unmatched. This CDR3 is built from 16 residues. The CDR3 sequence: CASSPGQGIEGQPQHF. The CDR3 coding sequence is TGTGCCAGCAGTCCAGGACAGGGTATAGAAGGTCAGCCCCAGCATTTT.

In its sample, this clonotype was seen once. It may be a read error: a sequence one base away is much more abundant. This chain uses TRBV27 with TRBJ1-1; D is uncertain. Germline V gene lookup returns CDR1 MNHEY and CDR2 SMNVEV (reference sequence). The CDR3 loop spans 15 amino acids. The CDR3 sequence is CASQKFPPENTGAFF. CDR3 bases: TGTGCCAGCCAAAAGTTCCCCCCAGAAAACACTGGAGCTTTCTTT.

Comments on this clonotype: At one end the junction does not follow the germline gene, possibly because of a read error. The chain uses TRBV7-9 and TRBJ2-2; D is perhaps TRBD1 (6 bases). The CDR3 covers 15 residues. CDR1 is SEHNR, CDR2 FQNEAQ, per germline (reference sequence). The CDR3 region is CASSQDRTGTGELFF. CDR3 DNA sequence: TGCGCCAGCAGCCAAGACCGAACAGGGACCGGGGAGCTGTTTTTT.

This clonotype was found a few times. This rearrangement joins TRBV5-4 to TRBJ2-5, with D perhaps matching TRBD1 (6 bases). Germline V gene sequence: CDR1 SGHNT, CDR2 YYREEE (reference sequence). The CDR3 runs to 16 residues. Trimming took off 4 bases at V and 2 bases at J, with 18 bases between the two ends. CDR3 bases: TGTGCCAGCAGCCAGGGGTCTCTTCTGGGGCAAGAGACCCAGTACTTC. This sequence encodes CASSQGSLLGQETQYF.

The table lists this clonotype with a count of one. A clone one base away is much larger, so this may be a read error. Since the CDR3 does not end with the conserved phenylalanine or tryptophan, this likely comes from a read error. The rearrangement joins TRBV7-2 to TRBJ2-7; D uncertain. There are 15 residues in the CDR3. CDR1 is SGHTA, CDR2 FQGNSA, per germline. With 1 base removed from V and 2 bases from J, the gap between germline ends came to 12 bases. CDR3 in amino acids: CASSLDVNVAYEQYY. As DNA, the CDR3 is TGTGCCAGCAGCTTAGACGTTAATGTAGCCTACGAGCAGTACTAC.